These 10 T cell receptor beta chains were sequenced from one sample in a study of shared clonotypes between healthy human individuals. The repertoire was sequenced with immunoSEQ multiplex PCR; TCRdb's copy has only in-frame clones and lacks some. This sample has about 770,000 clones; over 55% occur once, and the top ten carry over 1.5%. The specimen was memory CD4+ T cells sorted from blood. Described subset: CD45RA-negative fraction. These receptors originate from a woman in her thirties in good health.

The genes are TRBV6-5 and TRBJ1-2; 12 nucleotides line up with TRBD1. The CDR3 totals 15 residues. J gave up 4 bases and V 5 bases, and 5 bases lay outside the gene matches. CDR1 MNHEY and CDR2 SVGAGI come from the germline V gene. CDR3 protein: CASSRGTGGVYGYTF. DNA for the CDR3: TGTGCCAGCAGTAGAGGGACAGGGGGCGTCTATGGCTACACCTTC.

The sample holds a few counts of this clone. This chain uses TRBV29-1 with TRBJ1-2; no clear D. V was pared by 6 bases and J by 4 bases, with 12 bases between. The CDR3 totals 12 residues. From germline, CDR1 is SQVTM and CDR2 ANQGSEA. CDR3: CSVEEGGYGYTF. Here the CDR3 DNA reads TGCAGCGTAGAGGAGGGTGGCTATGGCTACACCTTC.

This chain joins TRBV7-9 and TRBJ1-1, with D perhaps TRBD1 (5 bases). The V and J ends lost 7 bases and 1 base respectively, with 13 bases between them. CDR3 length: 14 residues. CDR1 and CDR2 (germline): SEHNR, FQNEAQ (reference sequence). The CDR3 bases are TGTGCCAGCATCGCACAGGCTTCGAACACTGAAGCTTTCTTT. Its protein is CASIAQASNTEAFF.

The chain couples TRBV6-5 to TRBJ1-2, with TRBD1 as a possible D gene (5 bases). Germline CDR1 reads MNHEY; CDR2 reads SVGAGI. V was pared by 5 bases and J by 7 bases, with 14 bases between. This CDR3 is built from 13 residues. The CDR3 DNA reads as TGTGCCAGCAGTCCGGAAGGGGCGGGTGGCTACACCTTC. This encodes CASSPEGAGGYTF.

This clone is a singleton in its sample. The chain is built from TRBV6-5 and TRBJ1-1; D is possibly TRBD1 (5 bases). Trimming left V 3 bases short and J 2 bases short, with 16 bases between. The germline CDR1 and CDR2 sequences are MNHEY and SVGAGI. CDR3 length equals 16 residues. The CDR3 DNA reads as TGTGCCAGCAGTTATGCCACCGGGACGGTTAACACTGAAGCTTTCTTT. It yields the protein CASSYATGTVNTEAFF.

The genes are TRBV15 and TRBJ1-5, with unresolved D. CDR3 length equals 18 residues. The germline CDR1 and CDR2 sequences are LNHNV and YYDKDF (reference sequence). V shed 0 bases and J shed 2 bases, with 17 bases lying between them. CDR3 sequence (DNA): TGTGCCACCAGCAGAGATGGGAATAGCTTGGTAGGCAATCAGCCCCAGCATTTT. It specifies CATSRDGNSLVGNQPQHF.

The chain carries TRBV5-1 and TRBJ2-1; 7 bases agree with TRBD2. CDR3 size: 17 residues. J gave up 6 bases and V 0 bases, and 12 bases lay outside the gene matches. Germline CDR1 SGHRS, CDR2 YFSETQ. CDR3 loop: CASSLGVISGQSNEQFF. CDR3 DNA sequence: TGCGCCAGCAGCTTGGGGGTCATTAGCGGGCAATCCAATGAGCAGTTCTTC. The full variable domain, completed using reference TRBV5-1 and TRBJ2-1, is KAGVTQTPRYLIKTRGQQVTLSCSPISGHRSVSWYQQTPGQGLQFLFEYFSETQRNKGNFPGRFSGRQFSNSRSEMNVSTLELGDSALYLCASSLGVISGQSNEQFFGPGTRLTVL.

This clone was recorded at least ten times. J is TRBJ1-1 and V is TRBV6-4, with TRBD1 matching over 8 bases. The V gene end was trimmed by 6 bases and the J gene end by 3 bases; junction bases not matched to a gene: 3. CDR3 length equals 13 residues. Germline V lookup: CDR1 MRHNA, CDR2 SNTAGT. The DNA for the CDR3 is TGTGCCAGCAGCCCGGACAGGGACACTGAAGCTTTCTTT. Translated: CASSPDRDTEAFF.

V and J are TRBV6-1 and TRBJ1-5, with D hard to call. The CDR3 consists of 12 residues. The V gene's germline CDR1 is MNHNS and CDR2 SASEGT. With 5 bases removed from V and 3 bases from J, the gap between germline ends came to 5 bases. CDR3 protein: CASSLYNQPQHF. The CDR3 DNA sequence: TGTGCCAGCAGTTTGTACAATCAGCCCCAGCATTTT.

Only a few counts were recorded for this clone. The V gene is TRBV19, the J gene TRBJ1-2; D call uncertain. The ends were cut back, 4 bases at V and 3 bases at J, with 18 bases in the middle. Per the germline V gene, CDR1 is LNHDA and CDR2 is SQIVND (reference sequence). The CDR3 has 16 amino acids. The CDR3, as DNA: TGTGCCAGTAGTACGACGAGGAGGGCGGTCGACTATGGCTACACCTTC. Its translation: CASSTTRRAVDYGYTF.